This T cell receptor (beta chain) was observed in a study of blood T cells in healthy people across ages. Study at large: Every two T cells gave about one barcoded beta molecule via template switching. Whole-study results and caveats: Using unsorted PBMCs precluded a conclusive naive versus antigen-experienced comparison. Naive T cell percentage showed a strong correlation with the diversity of TCR beta.

A sample-barcoded 5' primer and a J-beta primer mix were used in a second PCR of roughly 7 to 11 cycles. TCRdb analysed the 5' RACE reads with MiXCR anew, one entry per CDR3 protein. The table lists 550,000 to 750,000 distinct CDR3 sequences, approximately 21% of them singletons. The V end was cut by 7 bases, the J end by 0 bases, with 9 bases between. The CDR3 loop spans 14 amino acids. Concerning this clonotype: Its target is not known.

Sequencing was done on a sample of blood. This receptor was taken from a man aged 70-80 years in good health. This chain uses TRBV12-3 or TRBV12-4 with TRBJ2-2; tentative D call: TRBD2 (5 bases). The CDR3 DNA follows: TGTGCCAGCACGGGCGGGCCGAACACCGGGGAGCTGTTTTTT. It translates to CASTGGPNTGELFF.